The 24 T cell receptor beta chains below were found in one sample sequenced in a study of T cell repertoires in cytomegalovirus infection. TCRdb independently ran MiXCR on the reads; one entry per CDR3 protein. The table shows about 100,000 distinct CDR3 sequences, with 23% occurring only once. The sample comprised CD8+ T cells from PBMCs. The source is a human donor in good health (CMV status not recorded). Some clones in this sample may be carry-over from other donors' samples.

The rearrangement joins TRBV7-9 to TRBJ1-2, with TRBD1 identical over 9 bases. Germline V gene sequence: CDR1 SEHNR, CDR2 FQNEAQ (reference sequence). CDR3 length: 20 residues. V was clipped by 3 bases and J by 3 bases; unmatched bases: 20. The DNA of the CDR3 is TGTGCCAGCAGCTTCACTCCGGGACAGGGTACCCAGCGCTGGGACTATGGCTACACCTTC. This encodes CASSFTPGQGTQRWDYGYTF.

This chain links TRBV13 with TRBJ1-5, with TRBD1 as a possible D gene (6 bases). Per germline, CDR1 PRHDT and CDR2 FYEKMQ (reference sequence). The CDR3 sequence is 16 residues long. Trimming removed 0 bases from V and 2 bases from J, with 11 bases in between. Here the CDR3 DNA reads TGTGCCAGCAGCTTAGGAGGGGGGCACGGCAATCAGCCCCAGCATTTT. Translation: CASSLGGGHGNQPQHF.

This clonotype was picked up one time. J is TRBJ1-1 and V is TRBV7-9; perhaps TRBD1 as D (5 bases). CDR3 length equals 15 residues. Trimming cost V 1 base and J 1 base, with 10 bases left between them. The germline CDR1 and CDR2 sequences are SEHNR and FQNEAQ (reference sequence). The CDR3 bases are TGTGCCAGCAGCTTAGGCCAGGGCACGAACACTGAAGCTTTCTTT. The encoded protein is CASSLGQGTNTEAFF.

This clonotype has a single count. The chain has TRBV13 and TRBJ2-7; 8 bases agree with TRBD1. This CDR3 region has 16 residues. The V and J ends lost 1 base and 5 bases, in that order; junction bases with no gene match: 10. CDR1 and CDR2 (germline): PRHDT, FYEKMQ (reference sequence). CDR3 DNA sequence: TGTGCCAGCAGCTTAGCAGGGGGCCCTCAGAAGGACGAGCAGTACTTC. Amino acids: CASSLAGGPQKDEQYF.

The J gene is TRBJ1-1, the V gene TRBV6-2 or TRBV6-3; 11 bases align to TRBD1. Germline assignment: CDR1 MNHEY and CDR2 SVGEGT. V lost 8 bases to trimming and J lost 5 bases; unmatched junction nucleotides: 7. The CDR3 is made up of 14 amino acids. This chain's CDR3 is CASRTGGGWTEAFF. CDR3 DNA sequence: TGTGCCAGCCGGACAGGGGGCGGTTGGACTGAAGCTTTCTTT.

The chain has TRBV5-1 and TRBJ2-3; 12 bases align to TRBD2. The V and J ends lost 0 bases and 3 bases, in that order; junction bases with no gene match: 2. CDR3 length: 16 residues. Germline V gene lookup returns CDR1 SGHRS and CDR2 YFSETQ. The CDR3 DNA reads as TGCGCCAGCAGCTTGGCCGGGACTAGCGGGACAGATACGCAGTATTTT. Protein sequence: CASSLAGTSGTDTQYF.

V is TRBV27 and J is TRBJ1-4, with D possibly TRBD1 on 5 matching bases. Deletions cut 10 bases from V and 5 bases from J, with 17 bases between. The germline gives CDR1 MNHEY, CDR2 SMNVEV (reference sequence). This CDR3 is built from 14 residues. The CDR3 DNA reads TGTGCCACCGCCCGCTCCAGGGAAAATGAAAAACTGTTTTTT. It specifies CATARSRENEKLFF.

The rearrangement links TRBV28 to TRBJ2-5; the match to TRBD1 covers 7 bases. CDR1 MDHEN and CDR2 SYDVKM come from the germline V gene. The CDR3 spans 11 residues. Trimming at V came to 10 bases and at J to 7 bases, leaving 6 bases not matched to a gene. CDR3 in amino acids: CATQGVGTQYF. In DNA form, the CDR3 reads TGTGCCACCCAGGGGGTCGGGACCCAGTACTTC.

V usage is TRBV20-1 and J usage is TRBJ1-5; 9 nucleotides match TRBD1. This CDR3 is built from 15 residues. Looked up from germline, CDR1 is DFQATT and CDR2 is SNEGSKA (reference sequence). V gave up 3 bases and J gave up 3 bases; unmatched junction bases: 6. CDR3 bases: TGCAGTGCTAGGGGACAGGGAAGGGACAATCAGCCCCAGCATTTT. As protein: CSARGQGRDNQPQHF.

V is TRBV6-5 and J is TRBJ1-2, with D possibly matching TRBD1 (5 bases). Germline V gene lookup returns CDR1 MNHEY and CDR2 SVGAGI. The CDR3 is 15 residues long. With 5 bases removed from V and 1 base from J, the gap between germline ends came to 14 bases. The CDR3 spells CASSTDTARNYGYTF. CDR3 DNA: TGTGCCAGCAGTACGGACACGGCTCGTAACTATGGCTACACCTTC.

In its sample, this clonotype was seen a few times. The chain recombines TRBV7-2 with TRBJ2-3; 10 bases align to TRBD1. From germline, CDR1 is SGHTA and CDR2 FQGNSA. The V and J ends lost 5 bases and 1 base, in that order; junction bases with no gene match: 3. The CDR3 is 15 amino acids. The DNA for the CDR3 is TGTGCCAGCAGCCCAGACAGGGGGCGCACAGATACGCAGTATTTT. Translating it yields CASSPDRGRTDTQYF.

The chain has TRBV25-1 and TRBJ1-2, with 7 bases aligning to TRBD1. Germline CDR1 reads MGHDK; CDR2 reads SYGVNS. V lost 4 bases to trimming and J lost 3 bases; unmatched junction nucleotides: 14. This CDR3 region has 17 residues. CDR3 DNA: TGTGCCAGCAGTGGAAGGGACAGCTACTGGCAGTACTATGGCTACACCTTC. Translating gives CASSGRDSYWQYYGYTF.

This clonotype appeared once. An end of the junction differs from the germline gene, which may be a read error. The chain is built from TRBV20-1 and TRBJ2-7; 7 nucleotides align to TRBD2. The CDR3 length is 16 residues. Germline V CDR1 and CDR2: DFQATT, SNEGSKA (reference sequence). Written as DNA, the CDR3 is TGCAGTGCTAGAGATCTTACTGAACGGGAGGCCTACAAGCAGTACTTC. Its translation is CSARDLTEREAYKQYF.

This clonotype occurred many times. The chain combines TRBV7-3 with TRBJ2-4; D tentatively fits TRBD1 or TRBD2 (6 bases each). Trimming removed 4 bases at V and 0 bases at J, with 10 bases between. Germline-derived CDR1 and CDR2 are SGHTA and FQGTGA. The CDR3 runs 15 residues. CDR3 bases: TGTGCCAGCAGCTCAGAGGGGGGAGCCAAAAACATTCAGTACTTC. Encoded protein: CASSSEGGAKNIQYF.

The sample holds a few counts of this clonotype. The J gene is TRBJ1-1, the V gene TRBV27; 9 bases fit TRBD1. J gave up 3 bases and V 8 bases, and 13 bases lay outside the gene matches. The CDR3 has 16 amino acids. Germline V lookup: CDR1 MNHEY, CDR2 SMNVEV (reference sequence). The CDR3 here is CASSPQGARRDTEAFF. The CDR3 region has the DNA TGTGCCAGCTCACCACAGGGGGCGAGACGGGACACTGAAGCTTTCTTT.

This sequence joins TRBV7-9 and TRBJ1-2, with D perhaps matching TRBD1 (6 bases). This CDR3 comprises 13 residues. CDR1 and CDR2 from the germline V gene are SEHNR and FQNEAQ (reference sequence). Deletions cut 6 bases from V and 8 bases from J, with 16 bases between. CDR3 nucleotides: TGTGCCAGCAGGGCCGGGGGGGCTCTGGGCTACACCTTC. This encodes CASRAGGALGYTF.

There are many counts of this clonotype. The chain recombines TRBV12-3 or TRBV12-4 with TRBJ1-1, with TRBD1 matching over 9 bases. The CDR3 runs to 15 residues. The V segment lost 6 bases and the J segment 0 bases; nucleotides outside the gene matches: 5. The CDR3 reads CASSPGQGMNTEAFF. Written as DNA, the CDR3 is TGTGCCAGCAGCCCGGGACAGGGTATGAACACTGAAGCTTTCTTT.

This chain joins TRBV28 and TRBJ1-1; 8 bases align to TRBD1. Germline loops: CDR1 MDHEN, CDR2 SYDVKM. Germline trimming cut 3 bases from V and 5 bases from J; bases unmatched to any gene: 2. CDR3 length: 13 residues. CDR3 bases: TGTGCCAGCAGTTTGACAGGGGAGACTGAAGCTTTCTTT. As protein: CASSLTGETEAFF.

CDR3: CASSLGTSGGEQFF. In nucleotides, the CDR3 is TGTGCCAGCAGCTTAGGGACTAGCGGGGGGGAGCAGTTCTTC. V is TRBV7-3 and J is TRBJ2-1; 15 positions match TRBD2. The CDR3 length is 14 residues. Trimming cost V 2 bases and J 10 bases; bases outside gene matches: 0. Germline V gene data show CDR1 as SGHTA and CDR2 as FQGTGA.

V gene TRBV6-2 or TRBV6-3 combines with J gene TRBJ2-5; 7 positions match TRBD1. The CDR3 has 15 residues. Germline V gene lookup returns CDR1 MNHEY and CDR2 SVGEGT. The ends lost 0 bases at V and 2 bases at J; junction bases unmatched: 3. The CDR3 here is CASSYSTRGQETQYF. CDR3 nucleotides: TGTGCCAGCAGTTACTCGACCAGGGGGCAAGAGACCCAGTACTTC.

The chain joins TRBV2 to TRBJ2-7; no reliable D call. The germline V and J ends were trimmed by 7 bases and 0 bases, with 10 bases remaining between them. This CDR3 contains 13 residues. CDR1 SNHLY and CDR2 FYNNEI come from the germline V gene. CDR3 sequence reads: CASMSAVSYEQYF. CDR3 coding DNA: TGTGCCAGCATGTCGGCAGTCTCCTACGAGCAGTACTTC.

The chain is built from TRBV6-2 or TRBV6-3 and TRBJ2-2; tentative D call: TRBD2 (5 bases). The CDR3 has 13 amino acids. V shed 2 bases and J shed 7 bases, with 8 bases lying between them. Looked up from germline, CDR1 is MNHEY and CDR2 is SVGEGT. This CDR3 is CASSYLAVGELFF. The CDR3 DNA is TGTGCCAGCAGTTACCTAGCCGTCGGGGAGCTGTTTTTT.

This chain uses TRBV7-6 with TRBJ2-5; 13 bases agree with TRBD2. V shed 4 bases and J 1 base; nucleotides not matched to a gene: 9. This CDR3 is 18 amino acids long. Germline V gene lookup returns CDR1 SGHVS and CDR2 FNYEAQ. Here the CDR3 reads CASSSTSGTSGTQETQYF. The CDR3 DNA reads TGTGCCAGCAGCTCGACCTCCGGGACTAGCGGGACCCAAGAGACCCAGTACTTC.

V and J are TRBV9 and TRBJ2-2; 9 nucleotides match TRBD1. The V and J ends lost 3 bases and 2 bases, in that order; junction bases with no gene match: 2. CDR3 size: 15 residues. CDR1 and CDR2 from the germline V gene are SGDLS and YYNGEE. This CDR3 is CASSAGQGNTGELFF. The CDR3 coding sequence is TGTGCCAGCAGCGCGGGACAGGGTAACACCGGGGAGCTGTTTTTT.